The text below deals with one T cell receptor beta chain. Antigen unknown. The data were obtained in a study of blood T cells in healthy people across ages. Between the trimmed V and J ends, which lost 4 bases and 2 bases, there was a span of 15 bases. This CDR3 comprises 14 residues. The germline gives CDR1 SQVTM, CDR2 ANQGSEA. Whole-study findings and limits: The study regarded diversity estimates from one million T cells as underestimates. PBMCs went unsorted, and a conclusive naive versus antigen-experienced comparison was therefore prevented.

Combining a sample-barcoded 5' primer with a J-beta primer mix, a second PCR ran for 7 to 11 cycles. A tag from a template-switch adaptor with 12 random nucleotides marked each cDNA molecule. TCRdb processed the 5' RACE reads anew with MiXCR; each CDR3 protein has one entry. This sample has 1.5 million to 1.8 million distinct CDR3 sequences; approximately 42% occur once, and the top ten carry around 4%. This chain joins TRBV29-1 and TRBJ2-7, with D possibly matching TRBD2 (7 bases). Sequencing was carried out using blood. The source is a woman under 30 in good health. The CDR3 spells CSVAVRGGPYEQYF. The CDR3 nucleotides read TGCAGCGTTGCGGTAAGGGGGGGACCCTACGAGCAGTACTTC.